The sequence of this T cell receptor (beta chain) was determined in a study of blood T cell repertoires in COVID-19. Study at large: The United States, Italy and Spain were the sources of the acute and convalescent COVID-19 samples. The analysed material was cDNA or gDNA that came from T cells, B-cell-depleted T cells, or PBMCs.

Per the original data handling: For nucleated cells, counts were estimated from reference gene primer amplification. Method: immunoSEQ multiplex PCR; TCRdb's copy keeps in-frame clones and lacks some. V, J and clone size reflect that table, while D and trimming were determined from the DNA. The sample includes around 250,000 clones, approximately 86% of them seen just once. The clonotype was recovered from a woman aged 70-85 years with active or convalescent COVID-19. Input material: peripheral blood.

CDR3 coding DNA: TGTGCCAGCAGTTACCCGGGAGGGGTTACGAACACTGAAGCTTTCTTT. Translation gives CASSYPGGVTNTEAFF. The chain joins TRBV6-6 to TRBJ1-1, with D possibly being TRBD1 (5 bases). The CDR3 spans 16 residues. The germline V and J ends were trimmed by 2 bases and 1 base, with 14 bases remaining between them. Germline CDR1 and CDR2: MNHNY and SVGAGI (reference sequence).